This record concerns one T cell receptor (beta chain) sequence. Antigen unknown. Cultured CD4+ T cell DNA underwent sequencing with the Oncomine TCR Beta short-read assay. Using its own MiXCR run on the PCR reads, TCRdb lists one record per CDR3 protein. The sample holds about 25,000 distinct CDR3 sequences, 28% seen once. These data come from a study of vaccination and CD4 T cells after COVID-19. Background on the study: Ranging from 14 to 241, the interval between dose two and post-vaccine sampling had a median of 72 days. Study observations and caveats: Looking at convalescent patients, a median about 89% of reactive clones were present only post-vaccination.

Time point specified: late sampling 161 to 241 days after vaccination in three convalescent patients. Specified treatment: roughly 10-day PBMC culture with coronavirus spike peptide pools or control peptides (ViraFEST assay). ViraFEST enlarged antigen-specific T cell populations with peptide pools and afterwards sequenced TCRs. This sample comprised CD4+ T cells from blood, cultured in vitro, obtained about 7 months after SARS-CoV-2 vaccination. This receptor was taken from a human donor who had recovered from COVID-19.

DNA for the CDR3: TGTGCCAGCAGCATTCCCCAGGGTGAGGAGCTAGGCTACACCTTC. Protein sequence: CASSIPQGEELGYTF. The J gene is TRBJ1-2, the V gene TRBV6-1, with a weak D call TRBD1 (5 bases). V was pared by 6 bases and J by 8 bases, with 22 bases between. The CDR3 totals 15 residues. The V gene's germline CDR1 is MNHNS and CDR2 SASEGT.